This entry features one T cell receptor beta chain sequence. There is no known antigen for this receptor. No qualities accompany the bases; no much larger clone lies one base away. TCR CDR3 regions were amplified from genomic DNA by multiplex PCR using the deep immunoSEQ assay. Extracted genomic DNA from each cell subset was distributed evenly across all wells of several immunoSEQ 96-well plates, and each plate was treated as a replicate. For sorted subsets, around 200 ng genomic DNA, equal to tens of thousands of T cell genomes, was loaded into each replicate PCR. The purified libraries were quantified using a Qubit 3.0 fluorometer, sized with a Bioanalyzer 2100, and then quantified again using the KAPA Library Quantification kit. Every immunoSEQ 96-well plate was sequenced on a dedicated single-read 150-cycle Illumina NextSeq 550 flow cell. The paper's data handling went like this. Because the immunoSEQ output held only junctional sequences and lacked quality scores, the filtering could not match the filtering applied to full-length reads. Sequences were annotated with PyIR, a Python wrapper for IgBLAST v1.9, using IMGT germline references to assign V/J genes and CDR3. Reads were removed for weak V/J assignments (E-value above 1e-6), missing CDR3, stop codons, out-of-frame junctions, or ambiguous translated residues. V3J clonotypes were defined by identical inferred V gene, J gene, and CDR3 amino acid sequence. Percentage overlap between repertoires was computed as shared unique clonotypes divided by the size of the smaller repertoire. Three approaches were used to assess repertoire richness: RTK rarefaction, the Chao1 estimator, and Recon v2.1 estimates of unobserved clonotypes. Generation probabilities for all TCRbeta clonotypes obtained by the gDNA method from four donors were computed using OLGA. Here the immuneACCESS table is served through TCRdb, limited to in-frame sequences with V and J called. Missing clones are a known gap in these copies; in checked studies unresolved V genes cover under half, and the rest lacks a known reason. D and trimming come from the DNA, and the V and J calls and clone size come from that table. The table for this sample lists around 1.5 million clones; 95% to 99% of them were counted only once. The ten largest clones add up to approximately 0.45% of the sample.

These data originate in a study of shared clonotypes between healthy human individuals (dated by TCRdb to 2019 to 2021). For context, the study as a whole: A couple of women and a few men aged 18 to 49 years were included in the cohort. Per donor, three plates each were used for CD4 naive and CD4 memory, two for CD8 naive, and one for CD8 memory. To estimate repertoire size and how much clonotypes are shared between individuals, the study performed deep sequencing of blood TCR repertoires from a few healthy adults. To increase sequencing depth and limit assay-specific biases, TCR repertoire library preparation and sequencing were carried out by different laboratories using diverse techniques. Leukapheresis yielded between about 0.85 and 9 billion PBMCs per donor. Findings and caveats that apply to the study as a whole: Even with the large sequencing depth, rarefaction of the sorted-subset datasets indicated that sequencing was incomplete. Sampling was restricted to blood, and TCR repertoires in tissues likely differ from the TCR repertoires found in blood. Clonotypes shared by all four sorted-subset donors showed higher generation probabilities than non-shared clonotypes. Based on pairwise subsampling, the degree of clonotype sharing among donors was expected to be affected by sequencing depth. Naive subsets generally had larger estimated clonotype richness than memory subsets did. Approximately 4.8% of naive CD4, 3% to 4% of naive CD8, approximately 2.2% of memory CD4, and approximately 0.39% of memory CD8 clonotypes were shared across several donors. Because the study included a small number of donors, the genetic and exposure-history diversity represented was limited.

The donors were healthy, HIV-negative adults with no recently reported acute infections or vaccinations. All donors were Caucasian adults living in Nashville, Tennessee, USA. CD4+ T cells were enriched through magnetic negative selection, after which naive cells were positively selected on CD45RA and the remaining negative fraction served as the memory subset. After blood collection by leukapheresis, PBMCs were isolated using Ficoll-Histopaque density gradient centrifugation and then cryopreserved in the vapor phase of liquid nitrogen. Purity and quantity of every magnetically sorted T cell population were checked by analytical flow cytometry. Genomic DNA was isolated from each sorted fraction and quantified by UV absorbance on a Nanodrop 2000c. Sequenced input: naive CD4+ T cells sorted from blood. What this sample's cell subset or site label stands for: CD45RA+ positively selected. The TCR comes from a young man in good health.

In nucleotides, the sequence is TGTGCCACCAGCCCGGGACAGGGCTTGACCAATCAGCCCCAGCATTTT. It translates as CATSPGQGLTNQPQHF. The receptor chain draws on TRBV15 and TRBJ1-5, with 9 central nucleotides matching TRBD1. The CDR3, cysteine through phenylalanine, is 16 amino acids long. Just CDR3 DNA is preserved here, 48 bases in frame from base 1. The V end gives up 5 bases and the J end 3 bases, leaving 8 bases in the junction not matched to a gene. Per the germline V gene (reference sequence), LNHNV is the CDR1 and YYDKDF is the CDR2.